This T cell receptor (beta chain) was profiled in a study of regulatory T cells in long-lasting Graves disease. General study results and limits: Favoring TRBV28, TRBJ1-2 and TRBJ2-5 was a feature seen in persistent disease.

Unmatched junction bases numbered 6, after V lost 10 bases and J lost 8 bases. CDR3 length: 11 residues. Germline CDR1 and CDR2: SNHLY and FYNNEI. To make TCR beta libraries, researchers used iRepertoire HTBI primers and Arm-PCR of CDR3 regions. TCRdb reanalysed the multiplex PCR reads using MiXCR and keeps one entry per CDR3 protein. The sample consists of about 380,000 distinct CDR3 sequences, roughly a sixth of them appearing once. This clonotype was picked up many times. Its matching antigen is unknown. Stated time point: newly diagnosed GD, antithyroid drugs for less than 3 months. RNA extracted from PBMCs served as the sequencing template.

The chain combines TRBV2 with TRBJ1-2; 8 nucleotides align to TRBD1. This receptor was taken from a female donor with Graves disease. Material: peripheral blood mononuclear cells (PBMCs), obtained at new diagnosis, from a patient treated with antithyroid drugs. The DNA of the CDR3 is TGTGCCAACGGACAGGGTCGAGGCTACACCTTC. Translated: CANGQGRGYTF.